This T cell receptor (beta chain) is drawn from a study of cytomegalovirus exposure and HLA in healthy donors. Background on the study: Among the 300 to 500 donors who were genotyped, 81% fell in the genetic ancestry cluster that is associated with self-reported Caucasian donors.

With respect to this clone: Its antigen is as yet unknown.

It was with 60 Vbeta and 13 Jbeta primers that the PCR ran. In the authors' methods: It was a later analysis that counted 79 million or so unique TCR beta chains, of which 8.5 million to 12 million were shared. The repertoire was sequenced with immunoSEQ multiplex PCR; TCRdb's copy has only in-frame clones and lacks some. That table is the source of V, J and clone size, and D and trimming were worked out from the DNA. Of some 67,000 clones listed, roughly 80% are singletons. V gave up 5 bases and J gave up 1 base; unmatched junction bases: 6. The CDR3 runs 16 residues. Per the germline V gene, CDR1 is SGHVS and CDR2 is FNYEAQ. Notes on the study in general: Cytomegalovirus association was listed for under 200 TCR beta chains. The study found most TCR sequences rare, yet found some public TCRs in many donors.

This sequence was found in a woman aged 30 to 39 in good health and CMV-seronegative. Sample: PBMCs. The chain recombines TRBV7-6 with TRBJ2-3, with 10 bases that match TRBD2. The CDR3 loop reads CASSRGLAYGTDTQYF. The CDR3 DNA reads as TGTGCCAGCAGCAGGGGACTAGCGTACGGCACAGATACGCAGTATTTT.